Each of the 26 T cell receptor beta chains below was sequenced from the same sample in a study of PD-L1 blockade in urothelial cancer. Measured with immunoSEQ multiplex PCR; TCRdb has only the in-frame clones, and not every one. The sample lists under 50,000 clones, 80% to 85% occurring once. Time point reported: pretreatment peripheral blood. This material consisted of PBMCs, taken around atezolizumab (anti-PD-L1) treatment. The source of these receptors is a man in his forties or fifties with urothelial cancer.

The J gene is TRBJ2-1, the V gene TRBV27, with TRBD1 matching over 8 bases. The CDR3 extends over 16 amino acids. In germline, CDR1 is MNHEY, CDR2 SMNVEV (reference sequence). V gave up 2 bases and J gave up 9 bases; unmatched junction bases: 12. CDR3 DNA sequence: TGTGCCAGCAGTTTAGGATACGGCAGGGGGCAGAGTGAGCAGTTCTTC. Protein sequence: CASSLGYGRGQSEQFF.

This chain connects TRBV15 to TRBJ1-4; D possibly corresponds to TRBD1 (5 bases). V lost 0 bases to trimming and J lost 3 bases, with 17 bases between them. Germline-derived CDR1 and CDR2 are LNHNV and YYDKDF (reference sequence). This CDR3 region has 18 residues. CDR3 amino acids: CATSRDLGRATPNEKLFF. CDR3 nucleotides: TGTGCCACCAGCAGAGATCTTGGCAGGGCTACTCCTAATGAAAAACTGTTTTTT.

CDR3 DNA sequence: TGTGCCACCAGCAGAGAATACGCGGGAGGGACAGATACGCAGTATTTT. This codes for CATSREYAGGTDTQYF. The rearrangement uses TRBV15 and TRBJ2-3, with 9 bases matching TRBD2. V dropped 0 bases and J dropped 3; count of bases not matched to a gene: 4. Germline CDR1 reads LNHNV; CDR2 reads YYDKDF (reference sequence). The CDR3 is 16 amino acids.

V gene TRBV4-2 combines with J gene TRBJ1-2, with D maybe TRBD1 (5 bases). V lost 8 bases and J 6 bases, leaving 19 bases between the germline ends. CDR1 and CDR2 (germline): LGHNA, YNFKEQ. This CDR3 comprises 14 residues. Here the CDR3 reads CASQPGGTQNGYTF. As DNA, the CDR3 is TGTGCCAGCCAACCGGGGGGGACTCAAAATGGCTACACCTTC.

This clone was detected only once. The chain recombines TRBV10-3 with TRBJ2-5; perhaps TRBD2 as D (7 bases). The CDR3 has 14 amino acids. V was shortened by 3 bases and J by 3 bases, with 11 bases between the two germline ends. The germline V gene encodes CDR1 ENHRY and CDR2 SYGVKD. CDR3 sequence (DNA): TGTGCCATCAGTGACGGGGGGCCGGAAGAGACCCAGTACTTC. This gives the protein CAISDGGPEETQYF.

The genes are TRBV6-6 and TRBJ1-5, with TRBD1 identical over 8 bases. Germline CDR1 reads MNHNY; CDR2 reads SVGAGI (reference sequence). V shed 2 bases, J shed 6 bases, and the junction held 3 bases outside the gene matches. The CDR3 length is 14 residues. CDR3 nucleotides: TGTGCCAGCAGTTACGGACAGGGTAGTCAGCCCCAGCATTTT. This sequence encodes CASSYGQGSQPQHF.

CDR3 nucleotide sequence: TGTGCCATCAGTGAGAGGGGACAGGGGACAGATACGCAGTATTTT. Encoded protein: CAISERGQGTDTQYF. The rearrangement links TRBV10-3 to TRBJ2-3; 10 bases fit TRBD1. Germline V CDR1 and CDR2: ENHRY, SYGVKD. CDR3 length equals 15 residues. The V and J ends lost 2 bases and 3 bases, in that order; junction bases with no gene match: 2.

The chain uses TRBV4-2 and TRBJ2-1; possibly TRBD2 for D (6 bases). Per the germline V gene, CDR1 is LGHNA and CDR2 is YNFKEQ. CDR3 length: 16 amino acids. V lost 0 bases and J 4 bases, leaving 13 bases between the germline ends. The CDR3 loop is CASSQEAGPIYNEQFF. The CDR3 nucleotides are TGTGCCAGCAGCCAAGAGGCGGGACCGATTTACAATGAGCAGTTCTTC.

This chain uses TRBV20-1 with TRBJ1-3, with 7 bases that match TRBD1. Germline V gene sequence: CDR1 DFQATT, CDR2 SNEGSKA (reference sequence). Losses at the gene ends were 4 bases for V and 9 bases for J; bases not matched to a gene: 3. The length of the CDR3 is 11 residues. The CDR3 DNA reads as TGCAGTGCTATTGACAGGGTCACCATATATTTT. This gives the protein CSAIDRVTIYF.

The chain carries TRBV2 and TRBJ1-1; TRBD1 might be the D (5 bases). This CDR3 contains 15 residues. Germline V gene lookup returns CDR1 SNHLY and CDR2 FYNNEI. The ends were cut back, 7 bases at V and 0 bases at J, with 15 bases in the middle. DNA of the CDR3: TGTGCCAGCACCCTGGGTTGGACACTGAACACTGAAGCTTTCTTT. Translating gives CASTLGWTLNTEAFF.

The rearrangement links TRBV19 to TRBJ1-2; no clear D gene. The V end was cut by 7 bases, the J end by 0 bases, with 15 bases between. Germline V gene data show CDR1 as LNHDA and CDR2 as SQIVND (reference sequence). The CDR3 length is 15 residues. Written as DNA, the CDR3 is TGTGCCAGTAAAACCTCGGGAGGAGCTAACTATGGCTACACCTTC. Translated: CASKTSGGANYGYTF.

This chain joins TRBV5-4 and TRBJ2-1; TRBD2 matches at 12 bases. Germline CDR1 reads SGHNT; CDR2 reads YYREEE (reference sequence). V was pared by 2 bases and J by 5 bases, with 5 bases of the junction left unmatched. The CDR3 spans 16 residues. The CDR3 region has the DNA TGTGCCAGCAGCTTCAGACTAGCGGGGGCTAACAATGAGCAGTTCTTC. It is translated as CASSFRLAGANNEQFF.

The J gene is TRBJ2-1, the V gene TRBV7-8; 14 bases match TRBD2. With 1 base clipped from V and 7 bases from J, the junction kept 0 bases outside the gene matches. There are 15 residues in the CDR3. The germline gives CDR1 SGHVS, CDR2 FQNEAQ. Written as DNA, the CDR3 is TGTGCCAGCAGCTTAGGGACTAGCGGGGGGAATGAGCAGTTCTTC. Translating gives CASSLGTSGGNEQFF.

The gene calls are TRBV5-1 and TRBJ1-2, with D unresolved. Trimming took off 4 bases at V and 4 bases at J, with 17 bases between the two ends. The CDR3 is made up of 15 amino acids. Germline V lookup: CDR1 SGHRS, CDR2 YFSETQ. The CDR3 nucleotides read TGCGCCAGCAGCGTGACCTTATCTTCGGGCTATGGCTACACCTTC. It yields the protein CASSVTLSSGYGYTF.

This chain links TRBV5-6 with TRBJ1-3, with TRBD1 matching 8 bases. After removal of 3 bases from V and 7 bases from J, the junction contained 15 bases not matched to a gene. Germline V gene data show CDR1 as SGHDT and CDR2 as YYEEEE. The CDR3 is 17 amino acids. DNA of the CDR3: TGTGCCAGCAGCTACCAATCGACAGGGGCACGTTACAACACCATATATTTT. Encoded protein: CASSYQSTGARYNTIYF. The full variable domain, its missing parts supplied by reference TRBV5-6 and TRBJ1-3, is DAGVTQSPTHLIKTRGQQVTLRCSPKSGHDTVSWYQQALGQGPQFIFQYYEEEERQRGNFPDRFSGHQFPNYSSELNVNALLLGDSALYLCASSYQSTGARYNTIYFGEGSWLTVV.

This clone showed up just once. The J gene is TRBJ2-3, the V gene TRBV19, with 8 bases fitting TRBD1. Germline CDR1 LNHDA, CDR2 SQIVND (reference sequence). The CDR3 runs 15 residues. With 7 bases clipped from V and 0 bases from J, the junction kept 6 bases outside the gene matches. The chain's CDR3 is CASTTQGASTDTQYF. CDR3 in DNA: TGTGCCAGTACCACCCAGGGGGCGAGCACAGATACGCAGTATTTT.

V is TRBV10-3 and J is TRBJ2-5; maybe TRBD2 (6 bases). Trimming left V 2 bases short and J 5 bases short, with 15 bases between. CDR1 and CDR2 from the germline V gene are ENHRY and SYGVKD. The CDR3 totals 15 residues. CDR3 sequence: CAISERLGRGETQYF. For the CDR3, the DNA is TGTGCCATCAGTGAGCGATTGGGTCGGGGGGAGACCCAGTACTTC.

J is TRBJ1-1 and V is TRBV5-1, with D maybe TRBD1 (5 bases). V was trimmed by 4 bases and J by 5 bases, leaving 12 bases between them. CDR3 length: 13 amino acids. Germline V gives CDR1 SGHRS, CDR2 YFSETQ. CDR3 amino acids: CASSVQGETEAFF. The CDR3 region has the DNA TGCGCCAGCAGCGTCCAGGGTGAGACTGAAGCTTTCTTT.

The chain recombines TRBV19 with TRBJ2-1, with 14 nucleotides matching TRBD2. This CDR3 has 16 residues. The germline CDR1 and CDR2 sequences are LNHDA and SQIVND (reference sequence). Trimming removed 6 bases from V and 8 bases from J; junction bases left unmatched: 9. CDR3: CASSPTSGGAGDEQFF. As DNA, the CDR3 is TGTGCCAGTAGCCCGACTAGCGGGGGGGCAGGGGATGAGCAGTTCTTC.

The count of this clone is one. V and J are TRBV19 and TRBJ2-4; 7 positions agree with TRBD1. This CDR3 contains 15 residues. V dropped 6 bases and J dropped 4; count of bases not matched to a gene: 9. Germline CDR1 LNHDA, CDR2 SQIVND (reference sequence). CDR3 coding DNA: TGTGCCAGTAGGCTTCGACCGGGACAGAAAAACATTCAGTACTTC. It is translated as CASRLRPGQKNIQYF.

In regard to this clone: The junction departs from germline at one end; a sequencing error may be responsible. The rearrangement joins TRBV7-2 to TRBJ2-1; 8 bases are shared with TRBD1. Germline V gene lookup returns CDR1 SGHTA and CDR2 FQGNSA. CDR3 length: 14 amino acids. The CDR3 bases are TGTGCCAGCAGATTAGGGCAGGGGGCACATGAGCAGTTCTTC. Its protein is CASRLGQGAHEQFF.

On this clone: Within the sample, other DNA sequences also encode this same CDR3. This chain uses TRBV19 with TRBJ1-5; TRBD1 aligns across 9 bases. The germline V gene encodes CDR1 LNHDA and CDR2 SQIVND (reference sequence). V lost 4 bases to trimming and J lost 7 bases; unmatched junction nucleotides: 5. The CDR3 extends over 14 amino acids. The CDR3, as DNA: TGTGCCAGTAGTACAGACAGGGGGAACCAGCCCCAGCATTTT. It is translated as CASSTDRGNQPQHF.

Of note for this clone: The junction departs from germline at one end; a sequencing error may be responsible. The rearrangement links TRBV7-7 to TRBJ2-1; 7 bases match TRBD2. The CDR3 is 15 amino acids. Germline V gene lookup returns CDR1 SSHAT and CDR2 FNYEAQ (reference sequence). The CDR3 loop reads CASSLVGGSYNEQFF. CDR3 in DNA: TGTGCTAGCAGCTTAGTCGGGGGGTCCTACAATGAGCAGTTCTTC.

V usage is TRBV18 and J usage is TRBJ1-4, with 8 bases matching TRBD1. Germline CDR1 KGHSH, CDR2 LQKENI. The CDR3 consists of 15 residues. The V segment lost 3 bases and the J segment 5 bases; nucleotides outside the gene matches: 5. The CDR3 spells CASSPRQGRNEKLFF. CDR3 sequence (DNA): TGTGCCAGCTCACCCCGACAGGGGCGGAATGAAAAACTGTTTTTT. Filled out from reference TRBV18 and TRBJ1-4, the complete variable domain reads NAGVMQNPRHLVRRRGQEARLRCSPMKGHSHVYWYRQLPEEGLKFMVYLQKENIIDESGMPKERFSAEFPKEGPSILRIQQVVRGDSAAYFCASSPRQGRNEKLFFGSGTQLSVL.

This sequence joins TRBV7-9 and TRBJ1-6; 8 nucleotides match TRBD1. The CDR3 loop spans 13 amino acids. Per germline, CDR1 SEHNR and CDR2 FQNEAQ (reference sequence). The trim removed 5 bases at V and 9 bases at J, leaving 3 bases unmatched. The CDR3 loop reads CASSETGVSPLHF. For the CDR3, the DNA is TGTGCCAGCAGCGAGACAGGGGTTTCACCCCTCCACTTT.

The chain joins TRBV10-1 to TRBJ1-1; perhaps TRBD1 as D (6 bases). Germline V gene data show CDR1 as WNHNN and CDR2 as SYGVQD (reference sequence). CDR3 length: 13 amino acids. V was clipped by 6 bases and J by 0 bases, with 8 bases between them. The CDR3 bases are TGCGCCAGCAGGGACAGTTTGAACACTGAAGCTTTCTTT. As protein: CASRDSLNTEAFF.